This T cell receptor (beta chain) was sequenced for a study of T cells after yellow fever vaccination. TCRdb analysed the 5' RACE reads with MiXCR anew, one entry per CDR3 protein. This sample has 170,000 or so distinct CDR3 sequences; around 8.5% occur once, and the top ten carry roughly a third. This clonotype was seen more than once but under ten times. Its antigen is still unknown. General study points: Clonotypes appearing in both CD4 and CD8 compartments existed, and their share was small.

There are 15 residues in the CDR3. Germline V gene data show CDR1 as SGHVS and CDR2 as FNYEAQ. V was pared by 1 base and J by 1 base, with 10 bases between. This sequence originates from a man aged 18 to 29 who received the YFV17D yellow fever vaccine. Sequenced material: CD8+ T cells sorted from PBMCs, taken 45 days after the yellow fever booster vaccination. The V call is TRBV7-6, the J call TRBJ1-2; perhaps TRBD1 as D (5 bases). DNA for the CDR3: TGTGCCAGCAGCTTAGAGGTGGGGGTTAACTATGGCTACACCTTC. Residues: CASSLEVGVNYGYTF.